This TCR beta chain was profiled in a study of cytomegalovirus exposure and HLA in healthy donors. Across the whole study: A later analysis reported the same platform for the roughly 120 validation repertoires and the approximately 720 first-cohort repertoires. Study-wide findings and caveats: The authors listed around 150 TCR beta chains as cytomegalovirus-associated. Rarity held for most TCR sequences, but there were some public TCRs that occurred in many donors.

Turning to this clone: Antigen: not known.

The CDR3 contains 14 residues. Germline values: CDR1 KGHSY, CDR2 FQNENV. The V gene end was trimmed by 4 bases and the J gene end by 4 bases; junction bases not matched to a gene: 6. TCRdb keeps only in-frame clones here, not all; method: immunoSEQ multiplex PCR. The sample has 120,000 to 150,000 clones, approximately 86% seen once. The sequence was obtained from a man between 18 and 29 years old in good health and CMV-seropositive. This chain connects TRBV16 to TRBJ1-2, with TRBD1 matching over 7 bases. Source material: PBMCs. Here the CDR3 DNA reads TGTGCCAGCAGCCCAGACAGGGCTGCCTATGGCTACACCTTC. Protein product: CASSPDRAAYGYTF.